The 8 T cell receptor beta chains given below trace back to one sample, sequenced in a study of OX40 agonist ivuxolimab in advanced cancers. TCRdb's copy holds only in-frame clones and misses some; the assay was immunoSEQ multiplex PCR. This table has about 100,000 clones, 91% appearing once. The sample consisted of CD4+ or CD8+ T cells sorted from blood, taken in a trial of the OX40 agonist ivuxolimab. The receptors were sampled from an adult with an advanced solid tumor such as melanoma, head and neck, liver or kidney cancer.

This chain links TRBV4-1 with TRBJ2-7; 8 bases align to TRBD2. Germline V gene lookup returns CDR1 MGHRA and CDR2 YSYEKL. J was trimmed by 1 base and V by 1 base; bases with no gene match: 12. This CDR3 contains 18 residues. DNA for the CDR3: TGCGCCAGCAGCCAAGGAGTTCCAGGACTAGCAGCATCCTACGAGCAGTACTTC. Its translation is CASSQGVPGLAASYEQYF.

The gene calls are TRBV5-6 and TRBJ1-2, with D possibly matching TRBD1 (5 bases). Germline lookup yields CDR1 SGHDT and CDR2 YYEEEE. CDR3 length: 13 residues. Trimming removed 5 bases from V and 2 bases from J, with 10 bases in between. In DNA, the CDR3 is TGTGCCAGCAGACCGGGACTGAACTATGGCTACACCTTC. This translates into CASRPGLNYGYTF. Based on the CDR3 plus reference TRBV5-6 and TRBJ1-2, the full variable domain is DAGVTQSPTHLIKTRGQQVTLRCSPKSGHDTVSWYQQALGQGPQFIFQYYEEEERQRGNFPDRFSGHQFPNYSSELNVNALLLGDSALYLCASRPGLNYGYTFGSGTRLTVV.

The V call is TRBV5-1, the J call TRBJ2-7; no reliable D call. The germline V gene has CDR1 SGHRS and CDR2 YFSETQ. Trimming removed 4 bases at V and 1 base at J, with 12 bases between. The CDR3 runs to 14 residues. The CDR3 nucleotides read TGCGCCAGCAGCCGCAAGGAGTTGTCCTACGAGCAGTACTTC. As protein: CASSRKELSYEQYF.

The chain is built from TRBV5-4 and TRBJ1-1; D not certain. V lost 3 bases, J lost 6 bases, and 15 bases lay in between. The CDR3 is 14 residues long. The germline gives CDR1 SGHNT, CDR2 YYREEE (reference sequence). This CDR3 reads CASSYPVVGAEAFF. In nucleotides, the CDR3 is TGTGCCAGCAGCTACCCAGTAGTGGGAGCTGAAGCTTTCTTT.

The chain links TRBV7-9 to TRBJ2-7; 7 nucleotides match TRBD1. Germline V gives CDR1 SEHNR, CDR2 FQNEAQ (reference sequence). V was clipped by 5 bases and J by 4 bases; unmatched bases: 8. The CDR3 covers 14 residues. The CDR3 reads CASSPTGSAYEQYF. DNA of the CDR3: TGTGCCAGCAGCCCGACAGGGAGCGCTTACGAGCAGTACTTC.

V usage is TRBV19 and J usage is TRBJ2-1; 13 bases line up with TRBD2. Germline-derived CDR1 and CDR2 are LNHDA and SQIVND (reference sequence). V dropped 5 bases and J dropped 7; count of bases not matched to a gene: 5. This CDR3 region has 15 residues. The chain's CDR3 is CASSRTSGSPNEQFF. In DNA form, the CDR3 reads TGTGCCAGTAGTCGGACTAGCGGGAGTCCGAATGAGCAGTTCTTC.

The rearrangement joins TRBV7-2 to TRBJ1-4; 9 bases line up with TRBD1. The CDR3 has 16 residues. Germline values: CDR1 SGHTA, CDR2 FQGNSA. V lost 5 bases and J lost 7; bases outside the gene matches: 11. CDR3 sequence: CASSPSSGTGTEKLFF. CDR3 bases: TGTGCCAGCAGCCCGTCTTCCGGGACAGGGACTGAAAAACTGTTTTTT. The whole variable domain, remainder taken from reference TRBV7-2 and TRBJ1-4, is GAGVSQSPSNKVTEKGKDVELRCDPISGHTALYWYRQSLGQGLEFLIYFQGNSAPDKSGLPSDRFSAERTGGSVSTLTIQRTQQEDSAVYLCASSPSSGTGTEKLFFGSGTQLSVL.

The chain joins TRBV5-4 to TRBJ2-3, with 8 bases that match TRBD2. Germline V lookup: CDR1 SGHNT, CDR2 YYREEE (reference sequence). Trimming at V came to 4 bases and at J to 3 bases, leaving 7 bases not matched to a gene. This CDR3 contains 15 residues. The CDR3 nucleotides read TGTGCCAGCAGCCCCAGCGGGAGACGGACAGATACGCAGTATTTT. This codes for CASSPSGRRTDTQYF.